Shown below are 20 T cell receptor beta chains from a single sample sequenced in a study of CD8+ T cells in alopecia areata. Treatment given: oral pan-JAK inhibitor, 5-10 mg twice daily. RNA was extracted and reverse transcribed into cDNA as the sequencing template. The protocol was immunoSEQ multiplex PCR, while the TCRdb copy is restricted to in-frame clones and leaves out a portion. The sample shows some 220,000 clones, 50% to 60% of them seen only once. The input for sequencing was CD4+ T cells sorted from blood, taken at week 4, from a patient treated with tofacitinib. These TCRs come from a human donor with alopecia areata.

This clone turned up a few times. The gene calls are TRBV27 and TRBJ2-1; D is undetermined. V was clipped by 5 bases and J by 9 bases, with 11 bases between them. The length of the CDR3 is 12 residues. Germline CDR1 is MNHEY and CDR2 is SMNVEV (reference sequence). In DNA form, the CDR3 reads TGTGCCAGCAGTCCACTTAGTGGTGAGCAGTTCTTC. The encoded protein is CASSPLSGEQFF.

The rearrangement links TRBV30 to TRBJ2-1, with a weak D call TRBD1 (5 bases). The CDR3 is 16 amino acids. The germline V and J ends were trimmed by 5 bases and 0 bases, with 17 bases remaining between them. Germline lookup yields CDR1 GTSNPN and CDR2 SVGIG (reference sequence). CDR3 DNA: TGTGCCTGGGTGCAGGGCGCCGACAGCTCCTACAATGAGCAGTTCTTC. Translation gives CAWVQGADSSYNEQFF. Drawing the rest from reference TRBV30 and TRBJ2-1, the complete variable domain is SQTIHQWPATLVQPVGSPLSLECTVEGTSNPNLYWYRQAAGRGLQLLFYSVGIGQISSEVPQNLSASRPQDRQFILSSKKLLLSDSGFYLCAWVQGADSSYNEQFFGPGTRLTVL.

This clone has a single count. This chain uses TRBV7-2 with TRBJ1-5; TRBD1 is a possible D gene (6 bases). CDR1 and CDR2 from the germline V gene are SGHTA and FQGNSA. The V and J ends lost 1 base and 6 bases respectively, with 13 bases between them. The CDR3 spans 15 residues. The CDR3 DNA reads TGTGCCAGCAGCTTAGGCAGGGGTATGGGTCAGCCCCAGCATTTT. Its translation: CASSLGRGMGQPQHF.

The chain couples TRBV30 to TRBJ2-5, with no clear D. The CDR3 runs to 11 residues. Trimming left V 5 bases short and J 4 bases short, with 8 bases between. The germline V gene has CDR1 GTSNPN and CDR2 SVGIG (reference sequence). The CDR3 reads CAWYWGETQYF. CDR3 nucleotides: TGTGCCTGGTATTGGGGAGAGACCCAGTACTTC.

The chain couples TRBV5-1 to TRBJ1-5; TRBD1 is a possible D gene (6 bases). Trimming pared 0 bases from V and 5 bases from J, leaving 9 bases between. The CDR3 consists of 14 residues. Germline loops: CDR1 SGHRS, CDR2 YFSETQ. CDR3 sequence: CASSLAAGDQPQHF. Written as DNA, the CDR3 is TGCGCCAGCAGCTTGGCGGCAGGGGATCAGCCCCAGCATTTT.

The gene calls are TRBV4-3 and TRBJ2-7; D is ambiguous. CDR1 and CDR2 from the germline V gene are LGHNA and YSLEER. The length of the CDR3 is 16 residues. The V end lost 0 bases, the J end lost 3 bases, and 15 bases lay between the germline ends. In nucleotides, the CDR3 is TGCGCCAGCAGCCAAGATTGGGCGGAATCTCTCTACGAGCAGTACTTC. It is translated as CASSQDWAESLYEQYF.

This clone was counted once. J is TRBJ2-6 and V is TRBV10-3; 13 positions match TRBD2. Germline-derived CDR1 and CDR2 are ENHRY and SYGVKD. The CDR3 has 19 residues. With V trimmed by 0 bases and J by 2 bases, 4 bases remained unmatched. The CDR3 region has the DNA TGTGCCATCAGTGAGTCGAAAGGGACTAGCGGGGCTGGGGCCAACGTCCTGACTTTC. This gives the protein CAISESKGTSGAGANVLTF.

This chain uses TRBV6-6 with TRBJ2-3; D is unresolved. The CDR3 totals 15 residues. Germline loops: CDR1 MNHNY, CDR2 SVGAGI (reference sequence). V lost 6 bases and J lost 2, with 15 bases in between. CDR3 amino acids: CASSPSVGHTDTQYF. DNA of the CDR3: TGTGCCAGCAGCCCGAGCGTAGGGCACACAGATACGCAGTATTTT.

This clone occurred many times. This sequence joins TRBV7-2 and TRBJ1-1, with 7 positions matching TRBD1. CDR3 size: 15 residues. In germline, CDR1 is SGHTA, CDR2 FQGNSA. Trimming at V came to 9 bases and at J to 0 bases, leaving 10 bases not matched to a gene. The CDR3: CASDRDSNLNTEAFF. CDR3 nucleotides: TGTGCCAGTGACCGGGACAGCAACTTGAACACTGAAGCTTTCTTT.

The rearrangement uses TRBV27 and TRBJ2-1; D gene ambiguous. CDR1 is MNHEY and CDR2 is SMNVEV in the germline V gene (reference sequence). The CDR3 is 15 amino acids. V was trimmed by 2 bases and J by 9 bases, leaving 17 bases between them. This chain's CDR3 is CASSLTNPAYGEQFF. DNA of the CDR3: TGTGCCAGCAGTTTAACTAACCCGGCCTATGGTGAGCAGTTCTTC.

The CDR3 sequence is CASSFTRGTYGYTF. The DNA of the CDR3 is TGTGCCAGCAGTTTTACCAGAGGGACCTATGGCTACACCTTC. The chain uses TRBV28 and TRBJ1-2; a weak D match, TRBD1 (5 bases). CDR3 length: 14 amino acids. Trimming stripped 3 bases from V and 4 bases from J, with 12 bases between. Germline V lookup: CDR1 MDHEN, CDR2 SYDVKM.

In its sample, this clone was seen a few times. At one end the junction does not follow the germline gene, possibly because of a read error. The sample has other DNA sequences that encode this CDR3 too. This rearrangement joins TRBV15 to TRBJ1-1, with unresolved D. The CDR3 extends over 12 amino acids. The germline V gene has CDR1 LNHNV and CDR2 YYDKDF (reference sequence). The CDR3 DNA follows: TGTGCCACCAGTAGAGTGAACACTGAAGCTTTCTTT. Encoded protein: CATSRVNTEAFF. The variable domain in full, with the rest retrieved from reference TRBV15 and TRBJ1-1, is DAMVIQNPRYQVTQFGKPVTLSCSQTLNHNVMYWYQQKSSQAPKLLFHYYDKDFNNEADTPDNFQSRRPNTSFCFLDIRSPGLGDTAMYLCATSRVNTEAFFGQGTRLTVV.

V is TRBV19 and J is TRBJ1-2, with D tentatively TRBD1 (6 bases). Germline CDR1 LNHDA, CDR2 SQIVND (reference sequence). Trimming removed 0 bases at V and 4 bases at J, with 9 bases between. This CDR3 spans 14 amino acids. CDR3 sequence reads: CASSIDQGSYGYTF. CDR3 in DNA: TGTGCCAGTAGTATAGATCAGGGGAGCTATGGCTACACCTTC.

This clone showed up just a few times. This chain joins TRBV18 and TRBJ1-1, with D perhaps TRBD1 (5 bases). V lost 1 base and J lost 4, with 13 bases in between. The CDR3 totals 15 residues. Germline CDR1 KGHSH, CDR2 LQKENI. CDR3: CASSPLTGRVTEAFF. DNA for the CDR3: TGTGCCAGCTCACCACTAACAGGCAGGGTCACTGAAGCTTTCTTT.

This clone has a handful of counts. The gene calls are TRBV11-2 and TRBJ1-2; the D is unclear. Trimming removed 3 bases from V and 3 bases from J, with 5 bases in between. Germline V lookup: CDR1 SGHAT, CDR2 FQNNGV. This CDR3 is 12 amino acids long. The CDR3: CASSLQYYGYTF. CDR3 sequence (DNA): TGTGCCAGCAGCTTGCAGTACTATGGCTACACCTTC.

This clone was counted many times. The CDR3 protein is CASSLARGPGEQFF. Written as DNA, the CDR3 is TGTGCCAGCAGCTTAGCCCGGGGGCCGGGTGAGCAGTTCTTC. The rearrangement joins TRBV7-9 to TRBJ2-1; D may match TRBD1 or TRBD2 (6 bases each). Germline V lookup: CDR1 SEHNR, CDR2 FQNEAQ (reference sequence). This CDR3 is built from 14 residues. V gave up 0 bases and J gave up 9 bases, with 12 bases separating them.

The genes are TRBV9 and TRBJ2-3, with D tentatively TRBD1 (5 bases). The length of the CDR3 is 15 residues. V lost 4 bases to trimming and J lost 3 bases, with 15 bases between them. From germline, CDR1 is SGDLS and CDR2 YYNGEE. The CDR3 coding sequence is TGTGCCAGCAGCTCGAGTCCAGGGTGGACAGATACGCAGTATTTT. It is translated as CASSSSPGWTDTQYF.

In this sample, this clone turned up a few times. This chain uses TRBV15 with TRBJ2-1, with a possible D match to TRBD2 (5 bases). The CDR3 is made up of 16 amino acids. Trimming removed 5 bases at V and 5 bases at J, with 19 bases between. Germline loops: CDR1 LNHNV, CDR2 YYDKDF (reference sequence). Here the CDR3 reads CATSVRRAAGDNEQFF. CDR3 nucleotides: TGTGCCACCAGCGTCCGTCGGGCGGCCGGGGACAATGAGCAGTTCTTC.

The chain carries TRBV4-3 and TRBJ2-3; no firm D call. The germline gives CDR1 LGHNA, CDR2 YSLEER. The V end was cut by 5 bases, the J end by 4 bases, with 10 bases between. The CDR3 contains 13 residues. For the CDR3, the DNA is TGCGCCAGCAGCACCCGGGCGGCAGATACGCAGTATTTT. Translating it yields CASSTRAADTQYF.

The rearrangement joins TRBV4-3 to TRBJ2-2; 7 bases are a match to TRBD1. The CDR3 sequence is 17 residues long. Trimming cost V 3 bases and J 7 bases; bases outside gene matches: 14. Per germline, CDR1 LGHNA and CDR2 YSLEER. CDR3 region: CASSQKHGGQGVGELFF. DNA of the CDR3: TGCGCCAGCAGCCAGAAGCATGGTGGGCAGGGGGTCGGGGAGCTGTTTTTT.